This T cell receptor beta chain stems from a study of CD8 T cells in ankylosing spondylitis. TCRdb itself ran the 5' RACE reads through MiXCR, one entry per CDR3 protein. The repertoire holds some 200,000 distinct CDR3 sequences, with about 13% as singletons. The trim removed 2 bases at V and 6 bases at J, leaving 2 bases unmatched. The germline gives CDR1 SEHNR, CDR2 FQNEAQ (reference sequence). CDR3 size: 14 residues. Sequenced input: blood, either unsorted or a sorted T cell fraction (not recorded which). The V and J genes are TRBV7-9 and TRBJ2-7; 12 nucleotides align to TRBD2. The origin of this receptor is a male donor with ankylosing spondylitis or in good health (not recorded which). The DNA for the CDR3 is TGTGCCAGCAGCTTACTAGCGGGAGGGTCCGAGCAGTACTTC. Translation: CASSLLAGGSEQYF.